The source of this T cell receptor (beta chain) is a study of blood T cells in healthy people across ages. The study, taken as a whole, reports: Bulk PBMC profiling left naive and antigen-experienced comparisons inconclusive.

This CDR3 contains 12 residues. The germline CDR1 and CDR2 sequences are DFQATT and SNEGSKA (reference sequence). Trimming removed 5 bases at V and 5 bases at J, with 10 bases between. This clonotype was found many times. Its antigen is unknown. PBMCs were isolated at a quantity of at least 7 million per sample. Sample-barcoded 5' priming and a J-beta primer mix drove a second PCR of roughly 6 to 12 cycles. TCRdb passed the 5' RACE reads through MiXCR, listing each CDR3 protein once. The sample holds about 930,000 distinct CDR3 sequences, roughly 29% seen once. Separately, the same data were catalogued under a study of T cells of mothers and their children. That source reports: The donor cohort consisted of three healthy Caucasian mothers and their six children.

This sequence originates from a woman aged 35 to 49 in good health. V and J are TRBV20-1 and TRBJ1-5, with D perhaps TRBD1 (5 bases). The sequencing input was blood. The CDR3 is CSAGQGDQPQHF. The CDR3, as DNA: TGCAGTGCTGGGCAGGGTGATCAGCCCCAGCATTTT.